This T cell receptor beta chain was recorded in a study of cytomegalovirus exposure and HLA in healthy donors. On the study more broadly: A data release that came early held approximately 85 million unique TCRs from HLA-typed donors. Study-level points and caveats: Equally common other TCR beta chains were less clonally expanded than HLA-associated ones, a later analysis found. Within a later analysis, the majority of CMV-associated TCR beta chains appeared HLA-restricted.

Comment on this clone: Its antigen is still unknown.

The V gene's germline CDR1 is ENHRY and CDR2 SYGVKD. The V segment lost 2 bases and the J segment 6 bases; nucleotides outside the gene matches: 7. The CDR3 runs 17 residues. PCR primers comprised 60 Vbeta and 13 Jbeta primers. Assay used: immunoSEQ multiplex PCR; TCRdb lists only in-frame clones, some missing. The data show 95,000 to 150,000 clones, and the top ten clones hold about 2.5%. The sequencing input was PBMCs. This chain links TRBV10-3 with TRBJ2-1, with TRBD2 identical over 13 bases. The sequence derives from a young man in good health and CMV-seronegative. CDR3 coding DNA: TGTGCCATCAGTGAGCGGACTAGCGGGGGCCTGGTCAATGAGCAGTTCTTC. Translation: CAISERTSGGLVNEQFF.